This T cell receptor beta chain was profiled in a study of cytomegalovirus exposure and HLA in healthy donors. The CDR3 is 14 amino acids. V lost 4 bases to trimming and J lost 1 base, with 9 bases between them. Germline V gives CDR1 SGDLS, CDR2 YYNGEE. This cohort consisted of healthy bone marrow donors. Researchers ran the PCR with 60 Vbeta and 13 Jbeta primers. Produced via immunoSEQ multiplex PCR; TCRdb's table is partial and in-frame only. Of about 89,000 clones listed, about 85% are singletons. The TCR was taken from a man aged 35 to 55 in good health and CMV-seropositive. What was sequenced was PBMCs. The rearrangement joins TRBV9 to TRBJ2-1; TRBD1 might be the D (6 bases). The CDR3 region is CASSPQGSYNEQFF. Here the CDR3 DNA reads TGTGCCAGCAGCCCACAGGGATCCTACAATGAGCAGTTCTTC.